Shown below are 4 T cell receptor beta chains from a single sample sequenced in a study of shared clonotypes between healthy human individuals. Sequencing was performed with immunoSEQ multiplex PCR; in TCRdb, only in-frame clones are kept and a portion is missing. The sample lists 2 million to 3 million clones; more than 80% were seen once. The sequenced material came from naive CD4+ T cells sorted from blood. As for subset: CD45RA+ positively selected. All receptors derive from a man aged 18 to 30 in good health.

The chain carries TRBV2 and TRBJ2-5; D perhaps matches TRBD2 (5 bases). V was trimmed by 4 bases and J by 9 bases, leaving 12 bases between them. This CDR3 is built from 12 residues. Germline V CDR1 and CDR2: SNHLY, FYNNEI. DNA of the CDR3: TGTGCCAGCAGTGTGTCAGGACTGTCCCAGTACTTC. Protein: CASSVSGLSQYF.

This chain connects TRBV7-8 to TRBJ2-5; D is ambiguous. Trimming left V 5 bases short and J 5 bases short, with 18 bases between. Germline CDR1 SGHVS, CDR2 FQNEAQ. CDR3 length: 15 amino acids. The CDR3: CASSTRRSPSETQYF. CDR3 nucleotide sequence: TGTGCCAGCAGCACCCGTCGGTCCCCGAGCGAGACCCAGTACTTC.

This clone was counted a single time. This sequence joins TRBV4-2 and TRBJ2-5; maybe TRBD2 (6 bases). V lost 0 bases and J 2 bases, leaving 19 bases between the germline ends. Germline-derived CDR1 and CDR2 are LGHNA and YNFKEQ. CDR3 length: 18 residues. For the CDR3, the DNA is TGTGCCAGCAGCCAAGATCGTGTGGCTAGCGCAAAACAAGAGACCCAGTACTTC. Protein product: CASSQDRVASAKQETQYF.

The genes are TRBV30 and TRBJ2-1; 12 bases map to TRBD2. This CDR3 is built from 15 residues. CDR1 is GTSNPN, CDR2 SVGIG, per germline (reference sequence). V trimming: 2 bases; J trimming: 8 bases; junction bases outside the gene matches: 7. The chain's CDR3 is CAWSRTSGIGDEQFF. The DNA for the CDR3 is TGTGCCTGGAGTCGGACTAGCGGGATCGGCGATGAGCAGTTCTTC. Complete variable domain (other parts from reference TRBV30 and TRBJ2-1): SQTIHQWPATLVQPVGSPLSLECTVEGTSNPNLYWYRQAAGRGLQLLFYSVGIGQISSEVPQNLSASRPQDRQFILSSKKLLLSDSGFYLCAWSRTSGIGDEQFFGPGTRLTVL.